Shown below are 25 T cell receptor beta chains from a single sample sequenced in a study of OX40 agonist ivuxolimab in advanced cancers. Repertoires were generated with immunoSEQ multiplex PCR, while TCRdb's copy carries only in-frame clones and drops some. The sample contains about 62,000 clones, 80% to 95% of which appear only once. The material sequenced was CD4+ or CD8+ T cells sorted from blood, taken in a trial of the OX40 agonist ivuxolimab. The source is an adult with an advanced solid tumor such as melanoma, head and neck, liver or kidney cancer.

The rearrangement joins TRBV5-6 to TRBJ1-1; TRBD1 agrees at 9 bases. Trimming cost V 4 bases and J 0 bases; bases outside gene matches: 4. Germline V gives CDR1 SGHDT, CDR2 YYEEEE. The CDR3 covers 15 residues. The CDR3 bases are TGTGCCAGCAGCCTTGGACAGGGGTTGAACACTGAAGCTTTCTTT. Translating it yields CASSLGQGLNTEAFF.

The chain links TRBV9 to TRBJ1-1, with 10 bases identical to TRBD1. The germline gives CDR1 SGDLS, CDR2 YYNGEE. V shed 4 bases, J shed 0 bases, and the junction held 9 bases outside the gene matches. The CDR3 is 17 residues long. The CDR3: CASSSDRGRSVNTEAFF. CDR3 DNA: TGTGCCAGCAGCTCAGACAGGGGGCGTTCCGTGAACACTGAAGCTTTCTTT.

The V gene is TRBV9, the J gene TRBJ1-1, with 8 nucleotides matching TRBD1. The CDR3 has 16 amino acids. The germline CDR1 and CDR2 sequences are SGDLS and YYNGEE. After removal of 2 bases from V and 2 bases from J, the junction contained 8 bases not matched to a gene. CDR3 residues: CASSVVPGQVNTEAFF. CDR3 nucleotides: TGTGCCAGCAGCGTCGTCCCGGGACAGGTAAACACTGAAGCTTTCTTT.

This clone occurred once. The J gene is TRBJ2-7, the V gene TRBV4-1; tentative D call: TRBD2 (7 bases). V was shortened by 8 bases and J by 0 bases, with 11 bases between the two germline ends. The CDR3 is made up of 13 amino acids. Germline V gene data show CDR1 as MGHRA and CDR2 as YSYEKL. CDR3 DNA sequence: TGCGCCAGCGGGGGGGCGGGCTCCTACGAGCAGTACTTC. This gives the protein CASGGAGSYEQYF.

V and J are TRBV21-1 and TRBJ2-1; the table's D call, TRBD2, has no DNA check behind it. TRBV21-1 is an annotated pseudogene. The CDR3 is 17 residues long. For the CDR3, the DNA is TGTGCCAGCAGCACGGGACTAGCGGGAGGCTCCTACAATGAGCAGTTCTTC. Amino acid sequence: CASSTGLAGGSYNEQFF.

The rearrangement joins TRBV6-5 to TRBJ2-3; perhaps TRBD2 as D (6 bases). Trimming left V 4 bases short and J 4 bases short, with 9 bases between. CDR3 length equals 13 residues. Per the germline V gene, CDR1 is MNHEY and CDR2 is SVGAGI. The DNA of the CDR3 is TGTGCCAGCAGTTTCGGGACTCCAGATACGCAGTATTTT. Its protein is CASSFGTPDTQYF.

The count of this clone is one. The chain is built from TRBV7-9 and TRBJ2-7; TRBD2 matches at 7 bases. V trimming: 2 bases; J trimming: 3 bases; junction bases outside the gene matches: 7. CDR3 length: 15 residues. The germline V gene encodes CDR1 SEHNR and CDR2 FQNEAQ (reference sequence). This CDR3 is CASSLTRGKFYEQYF. The CDR3 DNA is TGTGCCAGCAGCTTAACGCGGGGGAAATTCTACGAGCAGTACTTC.

The chain is built from TRBV5-4 and TRBJ1-2, with TRBD1 matching over 9 bases. Germline lookup yields CDR1 SGHNT and CDR2 YYREEE (reference sequence). Losses at the gene ends were 4 bases for V and 7 bases for J; bases not matched to a gene: 8. CDR3 length: 14 residues. The CDR3 reads CASSTSGQGSGYTF. The CDR3 bases are TGTGCCAGCAGCACCTCGGGACAGGGTTCTGGCTACACCTTC.

The V and J genes are TRBV5-1 and TRBJ2-5; no firm D call. This CDR3 is 13 amino acids long. Germline CDR1 is SGHRS and CDR2 is YFSETQ. V shed 4 bases and J shed 1 base, with 8 bases lying between them. As DNA, the CDR3 is TGCGCCAGCAGCACGGCACTCCAAGAGACCCAGTACTTC. Protein: CASSTALQETQYF. The variable domain in full, with the rest retrieved from reference TRBV5-1 and TRBJ2-5, is KAGVTQTPRYLIKTRGQQVTLSCSPISGHRSVSWYQQTPGQGLQFLFEYFSETQRNKGNFPGRFSGRQFSNSRSEMNVSTLELGDSALYLCASSTALQETQYFGPGTRLLVL.

CDR3 residues: CAISESILELYEQYF. CDR3 coding DNA: TGTGCCATCAGTGAGTCGATTCTTGAGTTATACGAGCAGTACTTC. The chain joins TRBV10-3 to TRBJ2-7, with D hard to call. V was clipped by 0 bases and J by 4 bases, with 13 bases between them. Germline CDR1 ENHRY, CDR2 SYGVKD. The CDR3 consists of 15 residues.

The chain carries TRBV6-4 and TRBJ2-3; TRBD2 matches 8 bases. Germline V CDR1 and CDR2: MRHNA, SNTAGT. This CDR3 is built from 14 residues. V was clipped by 5 bases and J by 3 bases; unmatched bases: 4. The CDR3 nucleotides are TGTGCCAGCAGTTCGAGCGGGGGAACAGATACGCAGTATTTT. It codes for CASSSSGGTDTQYF.

The chain links TRBV2 to TRBJ2-3, with D perhaps being TRBD1 or TRBD2 (5 bases each). Germline assignment: CDR1 SNHLY and CDR2 FYNNEI. The CDR3 covers 11 residues. The V and J ends lost 3 bases and 11 bases respectively, with 9 bases between them. The CDR3 nucleotides read TGTGCCAGCAGTGATGGGGGTGAGCAGTATTTT. Translation gives CASSDGGEQYF.

V is TRBV20-1 and J is TRBJ2-2; D gene unclear. V was shortened by 3 bases and J by 7 bases, with 6 bases between the two germline ends. CDR3 size: 11 residues. In germline, CDR1 is DFQATT, CDR2 SNEGSKA (reference sequence). The CDR3 loop reads CSASYGGELFF. CDR3 DNA sequence: TGCAGTGCTAGTTATGGCGGGGAGCTGTTTTTT.

This chain uses TRBV12-5 with TRBJ2-2; D unclear. Germline-derived CDR1 and CDR2 are LGHNT and FRNRAP. The length of the CDR3 is 15 residues. V was trimmed by 3 bases and J by 0 bases, leaving 8 bases between them. In DNA form, the CDR3 reads TGTGCTAGTGGTTTCGGCTCGACGAACACCGGGGAGCTGTTTTTT. Translating it yields CASGFGSTNTGELFF.

The chain has TRBV4-2 and TRBJ2-1; D is unclear. Germline V gene sequence: CDR1 LGHNA, CDR2 YNFKEQ. The V end lost 0 bases, the J end lost 9 bases, and 6 bases lay between the germline ends. The CDR3 extends over 12 amino acids. CDR3 sequence: CASSQDTREQFF. The DNA for the CDR3 is TGTGCCAGCAGCCAAGATACCCGTGAGCAGTTCTTC.

This chain joins TRBV6-6 and TRBJ1-2; maybe TRBD1 (5 bases). The CDR3 sequence is 14 residues long. The V end lost 0 bases, the J end lost 6 bases, and 11 bases lay between the germline ends. Germline V gene data show CDR1 as MNHNY and CDR2 as SVGAGI (reference sequence). The DNA for the CDR3 is TGTGCCAGCAGTTACTCGGGGGAAGGGAATGGCTACACCTTC. Protein sequence: CASSYSGEGNGYTF.

The genes are TRBV9 and TRBJ1-1; TRBD1 agrees at 7 bases. V lost 3 bases to trimming and J lost 7 bases; unmatched junction nucleotides: 3. The CDR3 covers 12 residues. Germline lookup yields CDR1 SGDLS and CDR2 YYNGEE. The chain's CDR3 is CASSDNRGEAFF. In nucleotides, the CDR3 is TGTGCCAGCAGCGACAACAGGGGTGAAGCTTTCTTT. The full variable domain, completed using reference TRBV9 and TRBJ1-1, is DSGVTQTPKHLITATGQRVTLRCSPRSGDLSVYWYQQSLDQGLQFLIQYYNGEERAKGNILERFSAQQFPDLHSELNLSSLELGDSALYFCASSDNRGEAFFGQGTRLTVV.

V and J are TRBV7-6 and TRBJ2-7, with TRBD1 as a possible D gene (5 bases). V lost 0 bases and J lost 0, with 9 bases in between. This CDR3 has 15 amino acids. Germline CDR1 is SGHVS and CDR2 is FNYEAQ. CDR3 sequence: CASSLAGPSSYEQYF. CDR3 in DNA: TGTGCCAGCAGCTTAGCGGGGCCTAGCTCCTACGAGCAGTACTTC. The full variable domain, in which reference TRBV7-6 and TRBJ2-7 provide the parts outside the CDR3, is GAGVSQSPRYKVTKRGQDVALRCDPISGHVSLYWYRQALGQGPEFLTYFNYEAQQDKSGLPNDRFSAERPEGSISTLTIQRTEQRDSAMYRCASSLAGPSSYEQYFGPGTRLTVT.

V gene TRBV4-3 combines with J gene TRBJ2-7, with a weak D call TRBD2 (5 bases). Germline loops: CDR1 LGHNA, CDR2 YSLEER. The CDR3 length is 14 residues. Trimming took off 1 base at V and 3 bases at J, with 10 bases between the two ends. DNA for the CDR3: TGCGCCAGCAGCCAAGGCCGGGGAAGCTACGAGCAGTACTTC. This sequence encodes CASSQGRGSYEQYF.

This chain connects TRBV27 to TRBJ1-6; D is undetermined. CDR1 and CDR2 from the germline V gene are MNHEY and SMNVEV (reference sequence). This CDR3 contains 14 residues. V shed 3 bases and J shed 9 bases, with 12 bases lying between them. In nucleotides, the CDR3 is TGTGCCAGCAGTTTCGGAGGCTTCGGTTCACCCCTCCACTTT. The encoded protein is CASSFGGFGSPLHF.

J is TRBJ2-7 and V is TRBV27; D is perhaps TRBD1 (6 bases). Looked up from germline, CDR1 is MNHEY and CDR2 is SMNVEV (reference sequence). The CDR3 is made up of 14 amino acids. V lost 6 bases, J lost 2 bases, and 14 bases lay in between. The CDR3 loop reads CASSYLGQPYEQYF. For the CDR3, the DNA is TGTGCCAGCAGCTACCTGGGACAACCCTACGAGCAGTACTTC.

The V and J genes are TRBV19 and TRBJ1-2, with D possibly being TRBD1 (5 bases). Germline CDR1 and CDR2: LNHDA and SQIVND (reference sequence). Trimming pared 6 bases from V and 4 bases from J, leaving 18 bases between. CDR3 length equals 15 residues. DNA for the CDR3: TGTGCCAGTAGCCTCGGGGCAGGCGCTTCCTATGGCTACACCTTC. Its protein product is CASSLGAGASYGYTF.

The chain carries TRBV6-6 and TRBJ2-7, with D perhaps matching TRBD1 (5 bases). Trimming took 6 bases from V and 5 from J, leaving 14 bases between them. Germline V gene lookup returns CDR1 MNHNY and CDR2 SVGAGI (reference sequence). This CDR3 is built from 13 residues. The CDR3 loop reads CASSPSAGHEQYF. In DNA, the CDR3 is TGTGCCAGCAGCCCCTCAGCAGGGCACGAGCAGTACTTC.

This clone was observed once. The chain has TRBV7-6 and TRBJ2-5, with 14 bases aligning to TRBD2. The germline CDR1 and CDR2 sequences are SGHVS and FNYEAQ. V was pared by 5 bases and J by 1 base, with 12 bases of the junction left unmatched. The CDR3 is made up of 19 amino acids. This CDR3 is CASSEGLAGDLVTQETQYF. The CDR3 DNA is TGTGCCAGCAGCGAGGGACTAGCGGGGGACCTCGTAACCCAAGAGACCCAGTACTTC.

This clone was recorded only once. This rearrangement joins TRBV6-5 to TRBJ1-2; possibly TRBD1 for D (6 bases). Trimming removed 8 bases from V and 4 bases from J, with 14 bases in between. Germline V gene lookup returns CDR1 MNHEY and CDR2 SVGAGI. CDR3 size: 13 residues. The CDR3 protein is CASHLGGGYGYTF. In DNA, the CDR3 is TGTGCCAGCCACCTAGGGGGAGGCTATGGCTACACCTTC.